The rows below give T cell receptor beta chains drawn from one sample of a study of T cell responses to AZD1222 COVID-19 vaccine. Using immunoSEQ multiplex PCR, the repertoire was profiled, and TCRdb retains in-frame clones only, with some absent. Of around 44,000 clones listed, approximately 86% are singletons. This specimen consisted of peripheral blood, obtained 28 days after the second AZD1222 dose. The receptors come from an adult who received the AZD1222 COVID-19 vaccine. The CDR3 runs from the conserved cysteine through the conserved F or W. A D gene is named only where the DNA matches it firmly.

V,J,length,D,DNA,CDR3
TRBV10-1,TRBJ2-3,13,NA,TGCGCCAGCAGTGATACGAGCACAGATACGCAGTATTTT,CASSDTSTDTQYF
TRBV4-3,TRBJ1-5,15,NA,TGCGCCAGCAGCCCCGGTTCTGGGGCTGGTCAGCCCCAGCATTTT,CASSPGSGAGQPQHF
TRBV11-3,TRBJ2-2,17,NA,TGTGCCAGCAGCTCTAAGGTCCCGACAGCGAACACCGGGGAGCTGTTTTTT,CASSSKVPTANTGELFF
TRBV2,TRBJ1-5,15,NA,TGTGCCAGCAGTTTGGGACAAGATAGCAATCAGCCCCAGCATTTT,CASSLGQDSNQPQHF
TRBV12-5,TRBJ2-1,11,NA,TGTGCTAGTGGCATCTACAATGAGCAGTTCTTC,CASGIYNEQFF
TRBV19,TRBJ2-7,14,NA,TGTGCCAGTAGTATGCCAGGGATGACCTACGAGCAGTACTTC,CASSMPGMTYEQYF
TRBV5-4,TRBJ2-5,14,NA,TGTGCCAGCAGCTTTATAGGGGGGCGAGAGACCCAGTACTTC,CASSFIGGRETQYF
TRBV15,TRBJ2-3,15,NA,TGTGCCACCAGCAGAGAGTTGGTCTCACCAGATACGCAGTATTTT,CATSRELVSPDTQYF
TRBV9,TRBJ2-3,14,NA,TGTGCCAGCAGCGTAGACCTAGCCCCAGATACGCAGTATTTT,CASSVDLAPDTQYF
TRBV5-1,TRBJ2-7,16,TRBD2,TGCGCCAGCAGCTTGGAAGGTCCGGCGGGAGGCTACGAGCAGTACTTC,CASSLEGPAGGYEQYF
TRBV5-1,TRBJ2-7,15,NA,TGCGCCAGCAGCTTGGACGTCGGAACCTCCTACGAGCAGTACTTC,CASSLDVGTSYEQYF
TRBV19,TRBJ2-7,15,NA,TGTGCCAGTAGTCCGGGACTCCCAGGTCTCTACGAGCAGTACTTC,CASSPGLPGLYEQYF
TRBV10-3,TRBJ2-7,16,TRBD2,TGTGCCATCAGGGGTGGGGCTAGCGGGGGAACCTACGAGCAGTACTTC,CAIRGGASGGTYEQYF
TRBV19,TRBJ2-1,15,TRBD2,TGTGCCAGTACGGGTGCGGGAGGGCCATACAATGAGCAGTTCTTC,CASTGAGGPYNEQFF
TRBV25-1,TRBJ2-4,15,NA,TGTGCCAGCAGTGAATGGGTGGGGCCCAAAAACATTCAGTACTTC,CASSEWVGPKNIQYF
TRBV28,TRBJ1-3,15,NA,TGTGCCAGCAGCCAACAGGTACTGTCTGGAAACACCATATATTTT,CASSQQVLSGNTIYF
TRBV21-1,TRBJ2-7,14,NA,TGTGCCAGCAGCGTCGACAGAGAGAACTACGAGCAGTACTTC,CASSVDRENYEQYF
TRBV7-9,TRBJ2-5,16,TRBD2,TGTGCCAGCAGCTTAACCCTAGCGGGTCCCCAAGAGACCCAGTACTTC,CASSLTLAGPQETQYF